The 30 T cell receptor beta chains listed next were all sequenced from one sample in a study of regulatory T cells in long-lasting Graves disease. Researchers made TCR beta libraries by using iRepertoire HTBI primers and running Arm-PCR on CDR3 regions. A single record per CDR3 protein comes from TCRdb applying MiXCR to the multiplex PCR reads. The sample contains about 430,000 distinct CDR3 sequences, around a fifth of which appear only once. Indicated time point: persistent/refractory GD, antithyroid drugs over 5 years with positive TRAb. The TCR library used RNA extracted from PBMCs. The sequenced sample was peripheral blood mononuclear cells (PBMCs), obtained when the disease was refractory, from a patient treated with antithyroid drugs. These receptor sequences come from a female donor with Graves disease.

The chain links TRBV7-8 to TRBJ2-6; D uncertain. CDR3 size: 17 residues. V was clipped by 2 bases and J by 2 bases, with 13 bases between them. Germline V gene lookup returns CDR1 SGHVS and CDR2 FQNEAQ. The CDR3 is CASSLNVVVTGANVLTF. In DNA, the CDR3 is TGTGCCAGCAGCTTAAATGTGGTGGTCACTGGGGCCAACGTCCTGACTTTC.

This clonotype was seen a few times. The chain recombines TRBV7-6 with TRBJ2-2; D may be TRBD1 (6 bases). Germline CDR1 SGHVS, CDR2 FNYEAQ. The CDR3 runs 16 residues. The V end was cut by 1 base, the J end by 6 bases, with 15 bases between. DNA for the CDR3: TGTGCCAGCAGCTTAGACCAAACAGGGATCCCCGGGGAGCTGTTTTTT. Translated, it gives CASSLDQTGIPGELFF. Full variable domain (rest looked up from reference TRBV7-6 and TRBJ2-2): GAGVSQSPRYKVTKRGQDVALRCDPISGHVSLYWYRQALGQGPEFLTYFNYEAQQDKSGLPNDRFSAERPEGSISTLTIQRTEQRDSAMYRCASSLDQTGIPGELFFGEGSRLTVL.

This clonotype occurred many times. CDR3 nucleotides: TGTGCCAGCAGTACCCAGGGGAGGGGCTATGGCTACACCTTC. Its protein product is CASSTQGRGYGYTF. The V and J genes are TRBV28 and TRBJ1-2; the D gene is possibly TRBD1 (6 bases). Germline assignment: CDR1 MDHEN and CDR2 SYDVKM. The CDR3 spans 14 residues. V was pared by 5 bases and J by 4 bases, with 14 bases between.

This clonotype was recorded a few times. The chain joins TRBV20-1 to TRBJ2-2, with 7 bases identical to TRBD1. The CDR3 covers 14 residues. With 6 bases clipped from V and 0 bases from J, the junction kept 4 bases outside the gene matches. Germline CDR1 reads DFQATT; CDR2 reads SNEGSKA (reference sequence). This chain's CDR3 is CSATGTANTGELFF. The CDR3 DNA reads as TGCAGTGCGACCGGGACAGCGAACACCGGGGAGCTGTTTTTT.

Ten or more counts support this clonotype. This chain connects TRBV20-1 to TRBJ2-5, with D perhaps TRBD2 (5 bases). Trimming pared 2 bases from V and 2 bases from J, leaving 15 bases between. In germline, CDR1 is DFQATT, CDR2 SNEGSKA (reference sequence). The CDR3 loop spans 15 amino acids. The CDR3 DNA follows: TGCAGTGCTAGATTTCATATGGCGGGTCAAGAGACCCAGTACTTC. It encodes CSARFHMAGQETQYF.

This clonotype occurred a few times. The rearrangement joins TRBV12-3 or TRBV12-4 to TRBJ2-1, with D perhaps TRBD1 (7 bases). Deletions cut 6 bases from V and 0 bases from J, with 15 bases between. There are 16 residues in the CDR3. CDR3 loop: CASRQLAGGSYNEQFF. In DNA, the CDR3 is TGTGCCAGCAGACAACTAGCAGGGGGCTCCTACAATGAGCAGTTCTTC.

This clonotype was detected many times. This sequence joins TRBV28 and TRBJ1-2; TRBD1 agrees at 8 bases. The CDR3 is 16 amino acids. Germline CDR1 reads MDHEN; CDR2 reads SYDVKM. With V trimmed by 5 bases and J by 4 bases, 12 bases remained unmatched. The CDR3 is CASSVPTGEEGYGYTF. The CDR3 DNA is TGTGCCAGCAGTGTCCCGACAGGGGAAGAGGGCTATGGCTACACCTTC.

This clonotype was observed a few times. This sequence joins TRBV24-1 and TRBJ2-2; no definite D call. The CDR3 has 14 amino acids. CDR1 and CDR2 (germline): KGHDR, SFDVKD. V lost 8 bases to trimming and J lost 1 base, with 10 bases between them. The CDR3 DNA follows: TGTGCCACCACTGACACCTTGAACACCGGGGAGCTGTTTTTT. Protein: CATTDTLNTGELFF.

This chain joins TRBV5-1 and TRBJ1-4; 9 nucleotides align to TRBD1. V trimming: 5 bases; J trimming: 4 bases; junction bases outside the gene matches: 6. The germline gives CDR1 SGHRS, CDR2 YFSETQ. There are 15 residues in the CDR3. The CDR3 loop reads CASRPTGGVNEKLFF. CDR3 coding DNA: TGCGCCAGCAGGCCAACAGGGGGCGTTAATGAAAAACTGTTTTTT.

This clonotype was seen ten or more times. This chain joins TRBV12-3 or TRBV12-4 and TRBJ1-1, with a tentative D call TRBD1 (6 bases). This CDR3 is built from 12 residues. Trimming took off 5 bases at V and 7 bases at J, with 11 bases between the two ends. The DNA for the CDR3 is TGTGCCAGCAGTGTCTCACAGGGTGAAGCTTTCTTT. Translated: CASSVSQGEAFF.

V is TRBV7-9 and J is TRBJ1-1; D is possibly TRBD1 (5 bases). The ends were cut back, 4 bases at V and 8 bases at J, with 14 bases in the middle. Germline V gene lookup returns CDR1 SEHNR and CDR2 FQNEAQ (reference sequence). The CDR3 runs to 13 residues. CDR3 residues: CASSSLPGTEAFF. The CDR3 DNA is TGTGCCAGCAGCTCCCTACCAGGGACGGAAGCTTTCTTT.

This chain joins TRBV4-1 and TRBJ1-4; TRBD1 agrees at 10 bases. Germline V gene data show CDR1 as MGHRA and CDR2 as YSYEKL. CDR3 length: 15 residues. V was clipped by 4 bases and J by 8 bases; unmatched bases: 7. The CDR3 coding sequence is TGCGCCAGCAGCCTGACCGGGACAGGGGACGAAAAACTGTTTTTT. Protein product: CASSLTGTGDEKLFF.

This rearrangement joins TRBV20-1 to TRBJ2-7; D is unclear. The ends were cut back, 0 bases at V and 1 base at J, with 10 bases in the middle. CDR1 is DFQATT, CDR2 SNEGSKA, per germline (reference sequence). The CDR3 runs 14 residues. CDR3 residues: CSARDLASSYEQYF. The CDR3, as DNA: TGCAGTGCTAGAGATCTGGCCTCGTCCTACGAGCAGTACTTC.

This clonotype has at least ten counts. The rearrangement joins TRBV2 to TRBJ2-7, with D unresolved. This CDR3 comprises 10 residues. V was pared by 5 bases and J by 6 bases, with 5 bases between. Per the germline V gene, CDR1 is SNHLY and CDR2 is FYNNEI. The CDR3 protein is CASSRSEQYF. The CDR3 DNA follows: TGTGCCAGCAGTAGAAGCGAGCAGTACTTC.

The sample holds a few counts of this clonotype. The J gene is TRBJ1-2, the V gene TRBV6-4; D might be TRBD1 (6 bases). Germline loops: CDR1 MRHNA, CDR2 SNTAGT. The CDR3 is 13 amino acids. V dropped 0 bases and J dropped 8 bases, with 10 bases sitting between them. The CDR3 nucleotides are TGTGCCAGCAGTGACTCGGGGGGCAGCGGCTACACCTTC. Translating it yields CASSDSGGSGYTF.

The CDR3: CASASRTVYNEQFF. CDR3 nucleotide sequence: TGTGCCAGCGCGTCCCGGACAGTGTACAATGAGCAGTTCTTC. The V and J genes are TRBV11-2 and TRBJ2-1; D possibly corresponds to TRBD1 (6 bases). Trimming stripped 8 bases from V and 4 bases from J, with 15 bases between. The CDR3 is 14 residues long. The germline V gene encodes CDR1 SGHAT and CDR2 FQNNGV. The full variable domain, with the rest looked up from reference TRBV11-2 and TRBJ2-1, is EAGVAQSPRYKIIEKRQSVAFWCNPISGHATLYWYQQILGQGPKLLIQFQNNGVVDDSQLPKDRFSAERLKGVDSTLKIQPAKLEDSAVYLCASASRTVYNEQFFGPGTRLTVL.

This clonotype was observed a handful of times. The CDR3 sequence is CASSLNVGADTQYF. The CDR3 coding sequence is TGTGCCAGCAGCCTAAACGTAGGAGCAGATACGCAGTATTTT. V gene TRBV7-8 combines with J gene TRBJ2-3; unclear D gene. The CDR3 is 14 residues long. Germline V lookup: CDR1 SGHVS, CDR2 FQNEAQ. V lost 5 bases, J lost 4 bases, and 13 bases lay in between.

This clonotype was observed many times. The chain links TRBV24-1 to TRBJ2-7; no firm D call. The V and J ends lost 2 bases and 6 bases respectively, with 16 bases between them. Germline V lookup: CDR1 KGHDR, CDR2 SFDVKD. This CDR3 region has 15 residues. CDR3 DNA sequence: TGTGCCACCAGTGATTCCCGGGCAAGGCGCGGCGAGCAGTACTTC. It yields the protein CATSDSRARRGEQYF.

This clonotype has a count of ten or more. The CDR3 coding sequence is TGTGCCAGCAGTTCCTCAGGACTCACCGGGGAGCTGTTTTTT. Protein: CASSSSGLTGELFF. The chain combines TRBV28 with TRBJ2-2, with D perhaps TRBD2 (5 bases). In germline, CDR1 is MDHEN, CDR2 SYDVKM. CDR3 size: 14 residues. V was clipped by 4 bases and J by 4 bases, with 10 bases between them.

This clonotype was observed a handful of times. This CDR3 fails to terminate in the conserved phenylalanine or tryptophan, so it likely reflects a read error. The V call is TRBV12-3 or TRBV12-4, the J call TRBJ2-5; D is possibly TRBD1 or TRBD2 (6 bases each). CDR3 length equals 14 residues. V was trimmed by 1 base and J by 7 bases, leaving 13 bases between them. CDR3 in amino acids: CASSLVRGDGTQYL. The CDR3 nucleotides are TGTGCCAGCAGTTTAGTGAGGGGGGACGGGACCCAGTACCTC.

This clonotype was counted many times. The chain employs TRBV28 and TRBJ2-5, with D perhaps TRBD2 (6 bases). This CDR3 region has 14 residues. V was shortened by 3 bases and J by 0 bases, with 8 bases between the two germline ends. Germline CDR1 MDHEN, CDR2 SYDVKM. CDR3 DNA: TGTGCCAGCAGTTTCGCGGGATACCAAGAGACCCAGTACTTC. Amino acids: CASSFAGYQETQYF.

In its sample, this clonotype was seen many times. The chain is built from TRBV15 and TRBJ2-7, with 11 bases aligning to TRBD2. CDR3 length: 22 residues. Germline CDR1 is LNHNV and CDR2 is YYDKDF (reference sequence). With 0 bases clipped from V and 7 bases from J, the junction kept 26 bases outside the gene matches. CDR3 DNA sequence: TGTGCCACCAGCAGAGATGTTCGACCAATTAGCGGGAGGGCTTCAGGGCTGGGTGAGCAGTACTTC. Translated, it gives CATSRDVRPISGRASGLGEQYF.

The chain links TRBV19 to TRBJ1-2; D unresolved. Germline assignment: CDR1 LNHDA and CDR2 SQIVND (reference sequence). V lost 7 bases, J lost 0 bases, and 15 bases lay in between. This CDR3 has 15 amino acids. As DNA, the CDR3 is TGTGCCAGTAATGGTCGGTCCACGTCTAACTATGGCTACACCTTC. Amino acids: CASNGRSTSNYGYTF.

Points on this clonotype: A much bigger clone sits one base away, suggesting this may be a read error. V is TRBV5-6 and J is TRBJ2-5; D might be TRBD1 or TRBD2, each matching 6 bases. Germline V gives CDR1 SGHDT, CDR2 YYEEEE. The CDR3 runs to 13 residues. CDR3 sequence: CASARGDQEIQYF. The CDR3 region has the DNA TGTGCCAGCGCTAGGGGGGACCAAGAGATCCAGTACTTC.

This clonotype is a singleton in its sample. CDR3 protein: CASRRDSPYNEQFF. CDR3 coding DNA: TGTGCCAGCAGAAGGGACTCTCCCTACAATGAGCAGTTCTTC. The V gene is TRBV27, the J gene TRBJ2-1; a weak D match, TRBD2 (6 bases). This CDR3 contains 14 residues. Germline-derived CDR1 and CDR2 are MNHEY and SMNVEV (reference sequence). V shed 6 bases and J shed 2 bases, with 11 bases lying between them.

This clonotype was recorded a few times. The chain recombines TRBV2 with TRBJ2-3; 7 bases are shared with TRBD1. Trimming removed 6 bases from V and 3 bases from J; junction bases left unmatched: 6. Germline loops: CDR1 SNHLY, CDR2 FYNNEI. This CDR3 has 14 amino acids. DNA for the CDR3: TGTGCCAGCAGGAACAGGGGCGGGACAGATACGCAGTATTTT. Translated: CASRNRGGTDTQYF.

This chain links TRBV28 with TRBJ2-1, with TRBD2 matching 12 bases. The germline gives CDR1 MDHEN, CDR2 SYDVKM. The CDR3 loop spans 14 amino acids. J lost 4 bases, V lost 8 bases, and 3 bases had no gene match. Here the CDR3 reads CASLAGGGYNEQFF. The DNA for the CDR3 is TGTGCCAGCCTAGCGGGAGGGGGGTACAATGAGCAGTTCTTC.

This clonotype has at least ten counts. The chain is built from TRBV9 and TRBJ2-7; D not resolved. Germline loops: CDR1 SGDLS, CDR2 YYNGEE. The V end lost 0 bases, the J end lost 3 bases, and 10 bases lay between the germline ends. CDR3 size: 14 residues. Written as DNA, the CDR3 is TGTGCCAGCAGCGTAGGTAGCAGCAACTACGAGCAGTACTTC. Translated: CASSVGSSNYEQYF.

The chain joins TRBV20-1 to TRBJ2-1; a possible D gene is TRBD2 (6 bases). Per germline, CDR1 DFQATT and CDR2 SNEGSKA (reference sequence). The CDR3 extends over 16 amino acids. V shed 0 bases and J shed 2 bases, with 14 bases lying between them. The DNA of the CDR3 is TGCAGTGCTAGAGATTTAGGGAGGTACCCCTACAATGAGCAGTTCTTC. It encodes CSARDLGRYPYNEQFF.

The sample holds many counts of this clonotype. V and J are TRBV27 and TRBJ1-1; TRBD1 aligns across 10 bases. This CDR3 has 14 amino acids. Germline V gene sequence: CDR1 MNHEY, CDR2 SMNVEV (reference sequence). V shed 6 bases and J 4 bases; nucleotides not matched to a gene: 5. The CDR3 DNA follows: TGTGCCAGCAGCTTAGGACAGGGGGTCACTGAAGCTTTCTTT. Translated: CASSLGQGVTEAFF.